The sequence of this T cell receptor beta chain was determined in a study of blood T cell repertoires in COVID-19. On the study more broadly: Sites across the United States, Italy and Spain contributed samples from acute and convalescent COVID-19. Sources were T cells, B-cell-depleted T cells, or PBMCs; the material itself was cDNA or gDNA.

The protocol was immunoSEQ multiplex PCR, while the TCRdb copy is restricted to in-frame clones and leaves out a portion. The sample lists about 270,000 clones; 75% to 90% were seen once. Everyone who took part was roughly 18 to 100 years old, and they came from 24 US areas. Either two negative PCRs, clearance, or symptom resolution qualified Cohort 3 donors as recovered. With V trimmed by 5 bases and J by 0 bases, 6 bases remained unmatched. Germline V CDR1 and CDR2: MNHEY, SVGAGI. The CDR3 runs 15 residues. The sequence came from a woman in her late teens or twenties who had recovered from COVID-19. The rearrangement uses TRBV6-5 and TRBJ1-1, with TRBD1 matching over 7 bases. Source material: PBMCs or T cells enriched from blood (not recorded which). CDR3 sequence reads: CASSRRGNMNTEAFF. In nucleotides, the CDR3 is TGTGCCAGCAGTCGCAGGGGGAACATGAACACTGAAGCTTTCTTT.